The text below deals with one T cell receptor (beta chain). The data were taken from a study of tumor-infiltrating lymphocytes in oesophageal squamous cell carcinoma. TCRdb redid the calling of the PCR reads with MiXCR, one entry per CDR3 protein. The table records tens of thousands of distinct CDR3 sequences, approximately 34% of them present only once. The CDR3 contains 17 residues. J gave up 2 bases and V 3 bases, and 9 bases lay outside the gene matches. Germline V gives CDR1 SGHAT, CDR2 FQNNGV. The specimen sequenced was esophageal tumor tissue. The TCR was taken from a female donor with esophageal squamous cell carcinoma. This chain joins TRBV11-2 and TRBJ2-3; TRBD2 matches at 9 bases. This CDR3 is CASSFSPAGGNTDTQYF. The CDR3 DNA follows: TGTGCCAGCAGCTTTTCCCCAGCGGGAGGTAACACAGATACGCAGTATTTT.